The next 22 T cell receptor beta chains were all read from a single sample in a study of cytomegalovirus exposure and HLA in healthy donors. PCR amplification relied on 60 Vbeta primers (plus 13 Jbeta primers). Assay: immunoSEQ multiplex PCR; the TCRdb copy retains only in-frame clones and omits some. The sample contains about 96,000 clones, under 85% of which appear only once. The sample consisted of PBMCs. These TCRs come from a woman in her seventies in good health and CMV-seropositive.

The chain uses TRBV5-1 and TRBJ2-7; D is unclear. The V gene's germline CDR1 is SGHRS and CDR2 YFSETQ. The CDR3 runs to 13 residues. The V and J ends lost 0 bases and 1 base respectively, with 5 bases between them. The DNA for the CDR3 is TGCGCCAGCAGCTTGGTGAGTTCCTACGAGCAGTACTTC. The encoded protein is CASSLVSSYEQYF.

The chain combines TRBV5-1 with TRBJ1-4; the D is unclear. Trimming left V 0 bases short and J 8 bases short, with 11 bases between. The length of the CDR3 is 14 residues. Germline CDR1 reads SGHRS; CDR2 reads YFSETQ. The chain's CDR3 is CASSLATVGEKLFF. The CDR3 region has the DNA TGCGCCAGCAGCTTGGCAACAGTTGGAGAAAAACTGTTTTTT.

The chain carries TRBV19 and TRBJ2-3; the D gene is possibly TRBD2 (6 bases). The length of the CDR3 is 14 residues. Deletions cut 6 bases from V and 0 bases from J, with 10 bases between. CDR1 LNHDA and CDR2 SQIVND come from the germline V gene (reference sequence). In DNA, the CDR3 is TGTGCCAGTAGCTGGGGGGACAGCACAGATACGCAGTATTTT. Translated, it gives CASSWGDSTDTQYF.

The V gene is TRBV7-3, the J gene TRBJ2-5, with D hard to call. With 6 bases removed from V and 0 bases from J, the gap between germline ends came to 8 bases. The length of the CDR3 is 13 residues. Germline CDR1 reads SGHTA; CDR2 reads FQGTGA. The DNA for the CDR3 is TGTGCCAGCAGTCCCGGGTACCAAGAGACCCAGTACTTC. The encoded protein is CASSPGYQETQYF.

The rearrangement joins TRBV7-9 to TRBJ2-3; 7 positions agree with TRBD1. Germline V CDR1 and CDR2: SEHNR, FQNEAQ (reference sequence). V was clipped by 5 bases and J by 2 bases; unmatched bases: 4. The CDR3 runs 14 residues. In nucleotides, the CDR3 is TGTGCCAGCAGCGGGGGACAGTACACAGATACGCAGTATTTT. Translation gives CASSGGQYTDTQYF.

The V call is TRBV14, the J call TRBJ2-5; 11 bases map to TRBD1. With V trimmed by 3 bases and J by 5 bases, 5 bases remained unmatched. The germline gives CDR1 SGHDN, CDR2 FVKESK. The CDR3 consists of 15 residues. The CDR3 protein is CASSQRTGGQETQYF. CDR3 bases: TGTGCCAGCAGCCAGAGGACAGGGGGCCAGGAGACCCAGTACTTC.

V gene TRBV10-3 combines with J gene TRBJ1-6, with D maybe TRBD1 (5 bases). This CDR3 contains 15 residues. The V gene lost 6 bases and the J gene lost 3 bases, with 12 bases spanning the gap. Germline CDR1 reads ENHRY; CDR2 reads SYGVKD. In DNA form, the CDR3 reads TGTGCCATCAGCTCCGCAGGGTTCTATAATTCACCCCTCCACTTT. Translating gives CAISSAGFYNSPLHF.

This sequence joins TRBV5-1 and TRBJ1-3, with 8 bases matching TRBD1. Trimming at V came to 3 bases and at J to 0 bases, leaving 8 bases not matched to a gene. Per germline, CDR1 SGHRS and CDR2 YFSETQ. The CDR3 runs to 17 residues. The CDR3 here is CASSSTGTGRSGNTIYF. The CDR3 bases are TGCGCCAGCAGCTCGACCGGGACAGGTCGCTCTGGAAACACCATATATTTT.

CDR3 nucleotide sequence: TGTGCCAGCATAGGGCCCGTCCGGGACAGCTACGAGCAGTACTTC. Amino acids: CASIGPVRDSYEQYF. The genes are TRBV25-1 and TRBJ2-7, with TRBD1 identical over 7 bases. Germline V gene sequence: CDR1 MGHDK, CDR2 SYGVNS. The CDR3 sequence is 15 residues long. Losses at the gene ends were 7 bases for V and 3 bases for J; bases not matched to a gene: 12.

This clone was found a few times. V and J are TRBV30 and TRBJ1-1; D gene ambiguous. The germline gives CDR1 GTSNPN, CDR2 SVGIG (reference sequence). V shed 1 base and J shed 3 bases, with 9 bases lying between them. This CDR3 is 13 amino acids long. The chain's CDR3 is CAWSGTHDTEAFF. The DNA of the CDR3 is TGTGCCTGGAGTGGGACTCATGACACTGAAGCTTTCTTT. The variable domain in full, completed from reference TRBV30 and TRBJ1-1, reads SQTIHQWPATLVQPVGSPLSLECTVEGTSNPNLYWYRQAAGRGLQLLFYSVGIGQISSEVPQNLSASRPQDRQFILSSKKLLLSDSGFYLCAWSGTHDTEAFFGQGTRLTVV.

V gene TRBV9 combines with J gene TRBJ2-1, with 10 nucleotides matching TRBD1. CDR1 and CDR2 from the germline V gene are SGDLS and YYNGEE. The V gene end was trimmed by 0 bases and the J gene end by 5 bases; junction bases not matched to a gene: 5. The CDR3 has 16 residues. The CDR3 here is CASSVVGQGWNNEQFF. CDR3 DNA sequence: TGTGCCAGCAGCGTAGTGGGACAGGGGTGGAACAATGAGCAGTTCTTC. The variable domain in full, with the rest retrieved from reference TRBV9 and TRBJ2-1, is DSGVTQTPKHLITATGQRVTLRCSPRSGDLSVYWYQQSLDQGLQFLIQYYNGEERAKGNILERFSAQQFPDLHSELNLSSLELGDSALYFCASSVVGQGWNNEQFFGPGTRLTVL.

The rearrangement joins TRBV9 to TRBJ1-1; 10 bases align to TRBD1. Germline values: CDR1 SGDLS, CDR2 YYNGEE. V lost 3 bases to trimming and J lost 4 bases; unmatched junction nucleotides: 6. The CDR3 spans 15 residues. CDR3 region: CASSAYGQGGTEAFF. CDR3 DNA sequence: TGTGCCAGCAGCGCATACGGACAGGGGGGCACTGAAGCTTTCTTT. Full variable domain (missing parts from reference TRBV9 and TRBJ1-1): DSGVTQTPKHLITATGQRVTLRCSPRSGDLSVYWYQQSLDQGLQFLIQYYNGEERAKGNILERFSAQQFPDLHSELNLSSLELGDSALYFCASSAYGQGGTEAFFGQGTRLTVV.

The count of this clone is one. The CDR3 nucleotides are TGTGCCAGCAGGAGACTGGAGGGCTTTACGGGCGAGCAGTACTTC. Translated, it gives CASRRLEGFTGEQYF. The chain couples TRBV6-5 to TRBJ2-7, with a weak D call TRBD2 (6 bases). The CDR3 sequence is 15 residues long. V was shortened by 6 bases and J by 6 bases, with 21 bases between the two germline ends. The V gene's germline CDR1 is MNHEY and CDR2 SVGAGI.

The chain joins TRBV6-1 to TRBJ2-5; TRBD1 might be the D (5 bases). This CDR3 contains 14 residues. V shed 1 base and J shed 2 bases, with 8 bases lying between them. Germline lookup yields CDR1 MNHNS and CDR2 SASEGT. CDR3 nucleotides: TGTGCCAGCAGTGAAGGTAACAGGCAAGAGACCCAGTACTTC. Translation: CASSEGNRQETQYF.

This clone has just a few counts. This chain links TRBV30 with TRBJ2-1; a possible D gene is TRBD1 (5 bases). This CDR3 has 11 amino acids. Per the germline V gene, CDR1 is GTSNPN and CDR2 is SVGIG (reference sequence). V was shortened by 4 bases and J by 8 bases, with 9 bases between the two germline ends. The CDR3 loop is CAWTQGDEQFF. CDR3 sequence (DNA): TGTGCCTGGACCCAAGGGGATGAGCAGTTCTTC.

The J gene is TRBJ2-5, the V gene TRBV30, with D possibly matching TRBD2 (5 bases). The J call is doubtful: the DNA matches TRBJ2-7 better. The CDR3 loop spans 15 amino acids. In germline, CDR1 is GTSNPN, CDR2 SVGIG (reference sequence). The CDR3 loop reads CAWSGSTSRAYEQYF. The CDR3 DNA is TGTGCCTGGAGTGGCAGTACGTCGAGGGCCTACGAGCAGTACTTC.

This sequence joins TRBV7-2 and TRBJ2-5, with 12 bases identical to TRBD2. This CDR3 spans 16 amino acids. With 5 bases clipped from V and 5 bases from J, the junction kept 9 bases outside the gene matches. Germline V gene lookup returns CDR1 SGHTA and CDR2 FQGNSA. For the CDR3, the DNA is TGTGCCAGCAGCCTGACTAGCGGGAGTGGGGGGGAGACCCAGTACTTC. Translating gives CASSLTSGSGGETQYF.

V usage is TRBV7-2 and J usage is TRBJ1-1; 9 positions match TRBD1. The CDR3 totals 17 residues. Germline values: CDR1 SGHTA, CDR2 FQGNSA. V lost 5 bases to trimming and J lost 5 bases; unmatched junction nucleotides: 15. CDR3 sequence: CASSLKGQGVLVTEAFF. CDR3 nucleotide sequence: TGTGCCAGCAGCCTAAAGGGACAGGGTGTCTTGGTTACTGAAGCTTTCTTT.

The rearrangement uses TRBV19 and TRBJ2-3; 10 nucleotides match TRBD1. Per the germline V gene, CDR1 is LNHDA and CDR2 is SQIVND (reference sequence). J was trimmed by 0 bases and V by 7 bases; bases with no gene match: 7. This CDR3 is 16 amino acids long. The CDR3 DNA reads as TGTGCCAGTAAGGACAGGGGGGGGGCCAGCACAGATACGCAGTATTTT. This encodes CASKDRGGASTDTQYF.

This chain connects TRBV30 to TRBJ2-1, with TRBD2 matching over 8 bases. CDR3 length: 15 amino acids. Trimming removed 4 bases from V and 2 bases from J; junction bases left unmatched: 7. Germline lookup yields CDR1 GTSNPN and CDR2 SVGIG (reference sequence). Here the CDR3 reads CAWTSGTSTYNEQFF. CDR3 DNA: TGTGCCTGGACTTCCGGGACTAGTACCTACAATGAGCAGTTCTTC.

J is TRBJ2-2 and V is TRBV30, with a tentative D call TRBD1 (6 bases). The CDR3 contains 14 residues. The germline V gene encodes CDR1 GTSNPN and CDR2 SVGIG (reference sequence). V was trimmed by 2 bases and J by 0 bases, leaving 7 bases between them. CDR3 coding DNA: TGTGCCTGGAGTACAGGGTCGAACACCGGGGAGCTGTTTTTT. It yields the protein CAWSTGSNTGELFF. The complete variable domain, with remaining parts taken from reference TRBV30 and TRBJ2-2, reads SQTIHQWPATLVQPVGSPLSLECTVEGTSNPNLYWYRQAAGRGLQLLFYSVGIGQISSEVPQNLSASRPQDRQFILSSKKLLLSDSGFYLCAWSTGSNTGELFFGEGSRLTVL.

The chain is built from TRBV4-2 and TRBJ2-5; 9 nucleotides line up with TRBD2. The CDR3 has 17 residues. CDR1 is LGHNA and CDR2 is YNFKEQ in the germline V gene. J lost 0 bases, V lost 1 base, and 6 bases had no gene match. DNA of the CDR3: TGTGCCAGCAGCCAAGTTTCGCTAGCGGGGAACCAAGAGACCCAGTACTTC. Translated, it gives CASSQVSLAGNQETQYF.